A selection of T cell receptor beta chains follows, all from one sample in a study of blood T cell repertoires in COVID-19. TCRdb keeps only in-frame clones here, not all; method: immunoSEQ multiplex PCR. This repertoire shows 120,000 or so clones, 88% found once; its top ten account for around 7.3%. Input material: peripheral blood. These receptors all come from a man in his fifties with acute or convalescent COVID-19. Both conserved end residues are part of each CDR3. A D gene is named only where the DNA matches it firmly. Clone size is not always given. Where it is, it says once, few, many or a class for expanded clones.

>NA|TRBJ2-3|NA|TRBV5-6
CASSRGRTDTQYF
TGTGCCAGCAGCCGTGGTCGGACAGATACGCAGTATTTT
>NA|TRBJ2-2|NA|TRBV6-5
CASSSLASPYTGELFF
TGTGCCAGCAGTTCCCTAGCCTCGCCTTATACCGGGGAGCTGTTTTTT
>TRBD2|TRBJ2-2|NA|TRBV5-1
CASSLRRGSQAGELFF
TGCGCCAGCAGCCTACGTCGCGGGAGCCAGGCCGGGGAGCTGTTTTTT
>TRBD1|TRBJ2-7|once|TRBV10-3
CATGQGRLSEQYF
TGTGCCACCGGACAGGGGAGGTTAAGCGAGCAGTACTTC
>NA|TRBJ2-1|NA|TRBV19
CASSYGGIGNEQFF
TGTGCCAGTAGTTATGGGGGGATAGGGAATGAGCAGTTCTTC
>NA|TRBJ2-3|NA|TRBV3-1/TRBV3-2
CASSVRSGYSTDTQYF
TGTGCCAGCAGCGTAAGGAGCGGGTATAGCACAGATACGCAGTATTTT
>NA|TRBJ1-5|NA|TRBV6-5
CASSYRRGVNQPQHF
TGTGCCAGCAGTTACCGCAGAGGTGTTAATCAGCCCCAGCATTTT
>NA|TRBJ1-5|NA|TRBV19
CASSTPSQGGQPQHF
TGTGCCAGTAGTACCCCCTCCCAGGGAGGGCAGCCCCAGCATTTT
>TRBD1|TRBJ1-5|NA|TRBV18
CASSRRGDQPQHF
TGTGCCAGCTCACGCAGGGGGGACCAGCCCCAGCATTTT
>TRBD2|TRBJ2-2|NA|TRBV11-3
CASSPPGTSGYTGELFF
TGTGCCAGCAGCCCCCCTGGGACTAGCGGCTACACCGGGGAGCTGTTTTTT
>TRBD1|TRBJ2-7|NA|TRBV30
CAWGTGAYEQYF
TGTGCCTGGGGGACAGGGGCCTACGAGCAGTACTTC
>NA|TRBJ1-4|NA|TRBV24-1
CATAQSNEKLFF
TGTGCCACCGCACAGAGCAATGAAAAACTGTTTTTT
>TRBD2|TRBJ2-3|NA|TRBV11-2
CASSLAPSRGLDRFHTQYF
TGTGCCAGCAGCTTAGCTCCCTCCCGGGGACTAGACCGGTTCCATACGCAGTATTTT
>TRBD1|TRBJ1-2|once|TRBV10-3
CAISGGTGVYGYTF
TGTGCCATCAGTGGGGGGACAGGGGTTTATGGCTACACCTTC